Below are 14 T cell receptor beta chains sequenced from a single sample in a study of Ad26.COV2.S vaccination and SARS-CoV-2 variants. Libraries were prepared by immunoSEQ multiplex PCR; TCRdb keeps only in-frame clonotypes and omits some of them. The sample yields 300,000 to 400,000 clones, roughly nine tenths seen once. Treatment defined: some 19 received Ad26.COV2.S at low or high dose, single or two shots; several received placebo; per-sample allocation not given. Samples came from day 63 after the first vaccine or placebo injection. This material consisted of peripheral blood, taken in a trial of Ad26.COV2.S vaccine versus placebo. Receptors were obtained from a person aged 18-60 years who received the Ad26.COV2.S COVID-19 vaccine or a placebo.

This rearrangement joins TRBV2 to TRBJ2-6, with TRBD1 matching 11 bases. Per germline, CDR1 SNHLY and CDR2 FYNNEI. This CDR3 contains 15 residues. After removal of 6 bases from V and 2 bases from J, the junction contained 0 bases not matched to a gene. The CDR3 bases are TGTGCCAGCAGGGGACAGGGGGCTGGGGCCAACGTCCTGACTTTC. Amino acid sequence: CASRGQGAGANVLTF.

The gene calls are TRBV7-9 and TRBJ2-4; a weak D match, TRBD1 (5 bases). The CDR3 loop spans 14 amino acids. Per germline, CDR1 SEHNR and CDR2 FQNEAQ (reference sequence). The ends were cut back, 5 bases at V and 4 bases at J, with 12 bases in the middle. CDR3 nucleotide sequence: TGTGCCAGCAGCCAGATCAAGGGGAAAAACATTCAGTACTTC. As protein: CASSQIKGKNIQYF.

The chain links TRBV28 to TRBJ2-3; 7 positions match TRBD2. Germline V lookup: CDR1 MDHEN, CDR2 SYDVKM. The CDR3 loop spans 16 amino acids. V shed 4 bases and J 3 bases; nucleotides not matched to a gene: 10. The CDR3 sequence: CASSSPGGSRTDTQYF. The CDR3 region has the DNA TGTGCCAGCAGTTCCCCGGGAGGCAGTAGGACAGATACGCAGTATTTT.

This chain connects TRBV6-5 to TRBJ2-7; TRBD2 might be the D (5 bases). Germline V gene data show CDR1 as MNHEY and CDR2 as SVGAGI. V was shortened by 5 bases and J by 4 bases, with 12 bases between the two germline ends. This CDR3 contains 13 residues. The CDR3 loop reads CASSSGRIYEQYF. The CDR3, as DNA: TGTGCCAGCAGTAGCGGAAGGATTTACGAGCAGTACTTC.

The chain employs TRBV29-1 and TRBJ1-2; 10 nucleotides agree with TRBD1. Germline loops: CDR1 SQVTM, CDR2 ANQGSEA. V was pared by 6 bases and J by 5 bases, with 12 bases of the junction left unmatched. The CDR3 runs to 15 residues. The CDR3 nucleotides are TGCAGCGTCGTCGTTCTTGACAGGGGGCAATATGGCTACACCTTC. This gives the protein CSVVVLDRGQYGYTF.

Details on this clone: The junction does not match germline at one end; this may be a read error. The chain is built from TRBV7-3 and TRBJ2-1; D is perhaps TRBD2 (5 bases). The CDR3 contains 15 residues. CDR1 is SGHTA, CDR2 FQGTGA, per germline. CDR3 protein: CASSVTGSSYNEQFF. CDR3 DNA sequence: TGTGCCAGCAGCGTAACGGGGAGCTCCTACAATGAGCAGTTCTTC.

The chain links TRBV27 to TRBJ1-3; no clear D. Germline loops: CDR1 MNHEY, CDR2 SMNVEV (reference sequence). V lost 6 bases, J lost 0 bases, and 3 bases lay in between. This CDR3 has 12 amino acids. The DNA for the CDR3 is TGTGCCAGCAGGTCCTCTGGAAACACCATATATTTT. Its translation is CASRSSGNTIYF.

The chain is built from TRBV28 and TRBJ1-4, with D unresolved. Trimming left V 8 bases short and J 3 bases short, with 13 bases between. This CDR3 contains 14 residues. Germline V CDR1 and CDR2: MDHEN, SYDVKM. The CDR3 sequence: CASQSPLPNEKLFF. The CDR3 DNA follows: TGTGCCAGCCAATCCCCGCTCCCTAATGAAAAACTGTTTTTT.

The chain links TRBV5-1 to TRBJ2-7, with D possibly matching TRBD2 (6 bases). V lost 0 bases, J lost 2 bases, and 15 bases lay in between. The CDR3 runs 16 residues. From germline, CDR1 is SGHRS and CDR2 YFSETQ. The CDR3: CASSLAGGMSTYEQYF. In DNA form, the CDR3 reads TGCGCCAGCAGCTTGGCCGGGGGTATGAGCACCTACGAGCAGTACTTC.

J is TRBJ1-1 and V is TRBV30; TRBD1 aligns across 7 bases. Germline V gene data show CDR1 as GTSNPN and CDR2 as SVGIG (reference sequence). Trimming at V came to 7 bases and at J to 0 bases, leaving 5 bases not matched to a gene. This CDR3 spans 13 amino acids. The CDR3 DNA reads TGTGCCTCCCGACAGGGAATGAACACTGAAGCTTTCTTT. This translates into CASRQGMNTEAFF.

This chain uses TRBV3-1 (or the pseudogene TRBV3-2) with TRBJ1-5; unclear D gene. Looked up from germline, CDR1 is LGHDT and CDR2 is YNNKEL (reference sequence). The CDR3 sequence is 15 residues long. V was cut by 1 base and J by 7 bases, with 14 bases left in between. The CDR3 reads CASSQAVSNGQPQHF. The CDR3 DNA is TGTGCCAGCAGCCAAGCCGTATCTAATGGGCAGCCCCAGCATTTT.

The chain carries TRBV11-3 and TRBJ2-3, with 11 bases aligning to TRBD1. V gave up 5 bases and J gave up 3 bases; unmatched junction bases: 10. This CDR3 is 17 amino acids long. The germline CDR1 and CDR2 sequences are SGHNT and YENEEA. The CDR3, as DNA: TGTGCCAGCAGCCAGGCAGTGGGACAGGGGGTTACAGATACGCAGTATTTT. Its protein product is CASSQAVGQGVTDTQYF.

V gene TRBV19 combines with J gene TRBJ1-5, with unresolved D. V lost 3 bases and J lost 0, with 12 bases in between. The CDR3 consists of 16 residues. CDR1 and CDR2 (germline): LNHDA, SQIVND (reference sequence). As DNA, the CDR3 is TGTGCCAGTAGTATGGGCCCGAGTTATAGCAATCAGCCCCAGCATTTT. This encodes CASSMGPSYSNQPQHF.

A note on this clone: This clone may be a read error of a much larger clone one base away. This chain connects TRBV7-3 to TRBJ2-7, with D perhaps TRBD2 (6 bases). The germline V gene encodes CDR1 SGHTA and CDR2 FQGTGA. This CDR3 has 13 amino acids. V dropped 5 bases and J dropped 0 bases, with 8 bases sitting between them. The CDR3 DNA follows: TGTGCCAGCAGCCGGGGGAGCTCCTACGAGCAGTACTTC. Protein sequence: CASSRGSSYEQYF.